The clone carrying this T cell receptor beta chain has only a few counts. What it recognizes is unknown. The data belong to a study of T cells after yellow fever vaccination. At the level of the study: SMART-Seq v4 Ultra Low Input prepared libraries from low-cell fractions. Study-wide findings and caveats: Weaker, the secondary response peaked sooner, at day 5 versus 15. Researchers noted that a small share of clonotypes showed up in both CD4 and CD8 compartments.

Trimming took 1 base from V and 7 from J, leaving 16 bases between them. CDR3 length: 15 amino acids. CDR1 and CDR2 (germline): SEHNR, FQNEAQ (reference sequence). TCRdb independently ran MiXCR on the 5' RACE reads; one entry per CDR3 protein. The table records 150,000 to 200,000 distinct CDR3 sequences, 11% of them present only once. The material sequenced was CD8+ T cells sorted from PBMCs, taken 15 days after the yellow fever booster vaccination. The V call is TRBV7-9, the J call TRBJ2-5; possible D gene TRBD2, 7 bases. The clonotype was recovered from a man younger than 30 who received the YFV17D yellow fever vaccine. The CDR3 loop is CASSLVQGGGSTQYF. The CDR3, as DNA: TGTGCCAGCAGCTTAGTACAGGGCGGGGGATCGACCCAGTACTTC.